This is a list of T cell receptor beta chains from one sample in a study of blood T cell repertoires in COVID-19. Here immunoSEQ multiplex PCR was the method, and the copy in TCRdb shows in-frame clones only, minus some. The sample lists 150,000 to 250,000 clones, roughly 80% occurring once. What was sequenced was peripheral blood. The receptors here all came from a woman aged 40 to 50 with COVID-19, enrolled during active disease. The CDR3 runs from the conserved cysteine through the conserved F or W. The order of the fields is clone size, J gene, D gene, V gene, CDR3 length, CDR3 protein, CDR3 DNA. D genes are given only for firm matches. Not all rows give a size; the values are once, few, many and, for expanded clones, a class.

clone_size: few
j_call: TRBJ2-6
d_call: TRBD1
v_call: TRBV5-1
cdr3_length: 17
cdr3_aa: CASSWGQPNSGANVLTF
cdr3_nt: TGCGCCAGCAGCTGGGGACAGCCAAACTCTGGGGCCAACGTCCTGACTTTC

clone_size: .
j_call: TRBJ2-3
d_call: .
v_call: TRBV19
cdr3_length: 14
cdr3_aa: CASSIEEGADTQYF
cdr3_nt: TGTGCCAGTAGTATAGAAGAGGGAGCGGATACGCAGTATTTT

clone_size: few
j_call: TRBJ2-1
d_call: .
v_call: TRBV19
cdr3_length: 13
cdr3_aa: CASRPGLYNEQFF
cdr3_nt: TGTGCCAGTAGACCGGGACTCTACAATGAGCAGTTCTTC

clone_size: .
j_call: TRBJ2-5
d_call: TRBD2
v_call: TRBV11-3
cdr3_length: 16
cdr3_aa: CASSPGLAGVAETQYF
cdr3_nt: TGTGCCAGCAGCCCGGGACTAGCGGGAGTGGCAGAGACCCAGTACTTC

clone_size: .
j_call: TRBJ2-3
d_call: TRBD2
v_call: TRBV14
cdr3_length: 15
cdr3_aa: CASSLGLASTDTQYF
cdr3_nt: TGTGCCAGCAGTCTGGGACTAGCCAGCACAGATACGCAGTATTTT

clone_size: .
j_call: TRBJ1-5
d_call: .
v_call: TRBV7-2
cdr3_length: 13
cdr3_aa: CASSLDRNQPQHF
cdr3_nt: TGTGCCAGCAGCTTAGACAGAAATCAGCCCCAGCATTTT

clone_size: .
j_call: TRBJ1-4
d_call: TRBD1
v_call: TRBV25-1
cdr3_length: 16
cdr3_aa: CASSAGTVSTNEKLFF
cdr3_nt: TGTGCCAGCAGTGCCGGGACAGTGTCAACTAATGAAAAACTGTTTTTT

clone_size: .
j_call: TRBJ1-1
d_call: TRBD1
v_call: TRBV9
cdr3_length: 14
cdr3_aa: CASSLTGGRTEAFF
cdr3_nt: TGTGCCAGCAGCCTCACAGGGGGAAGGACTGAAGCTTTCTTT

clone_size: .
j_call: TRBJ1-1
d_call: .
v_call: TRBV18
cdr3_length: 13
cdr3_aa: CASSPDWNTEAFF
cdr3_nt: TGTGCCAGCTCTCCTGACTGGAACACTGAAGCTTTCTTT

clone_size: .
j_call: TRBJ1-3
d_call: TRBD1
v_call: TRBV3-1/TRBV3-2
cdr3_length: 15
cdr3_aa: CASSQDQGAGNTIYF
cdr3_nt: TGTGCCAGCAGCCAAGATCAGGGGGCAGGAAACACCATATATTTT

clone_size: .
j_call: TRBJ2-3
d_call: .
v_call: TRBV11-3
cdr3_length: 12
cdr3_aa: CASSQRADTQYF
cdr3_nt: TGTGCCAGCAGCCAGCGGGCAGATACGCAGTATTTT

clone_size: .
j_call: TRBJ1-4
d_call: .
v_call: TRBV5-1
cdr3_length: 13
cdr3_aa: CASRTDFNEKLFF
cdr3_nt: TGCGCCTCTAGGACGGACTTCAATGAAAAACTGTTTTTT

clone_size: .
j_call: TRBJ1-6
d_call: .
v_call: TRBV7-9
cdr3_length: 15
cdr3_aa: CASSLDSPGDFPLHF
cdr3_nt: TGTGCCAGCAGCTTAGATTCTCCAGGGGATTTCCCCCTCCACTTT

clone_size: .
j_call: TRBJ2-6
d_call: .
v_call: TRBV4-1
cdr3_length: 14
cdr3_aa: CASGPGIPPNVLTF
cdr3_nt: TGCGCCAGCGGGCCGGGGATCCCGCCCAACGTCCTGACTTTC

clone_size: .
j_call: TRBJ2-7
d_call: .
v_call: TRBV7-7
cdr3_length: 15
cdr3_aa: CASSLGQGPTYEQYF
cdr3_nt: TGTGCCAGCAGCTTAGGCCAGGGCCCTACCTACGAGCAGTACTTC

clone_size: .
j_call: TRBJ2-7
d_call: TRBD1
v_call: TRBV4-1
cdr3_length: 14
cdr3_aa: CASSRGTEYYEQYF
cdr3_nt: TGCGCCAGCAGCCGTGGGACAGAGTATTACGAGCAGTACTTC

clone_size: .
j_call: TRBJ1-2
d_call: .
v_call: TRBV20-1
cdr3_length: 12
cdr3_aa: CSASRRTSGYTF
cdr3_nt: TGCAGTGCTAGTCGGAGAACCTCGGGCTACACCTTC

clone_size: .
j_call: TRBJ1-2
d_call: TRBD1
v_call: TRBV29-1
cdr3_length: 13
cdr3_aa: CSAGGGSNYGYTF
cdr3_nt: TGCAGCGCCGGAGGGGGCAGTAACTATGGCTACACCTTC

clone_size: .
j_call: TRBJ1-1
d_call: TRBD1
v_call: TRBV6-1
cdr3_length: 14
cdr3_aa: CASSELRQGTEAFF
cdr3_nt: TGTGCCAGCAGTGAACTTCGACAGGGCACTGAAGCTTTCTTT

clone_size: .
j_call: TRBJ2-1
d_call: .
v_call: TRBV7-2
cdr3_length: 16
cdr3_aa: CASSPWTLSSYNEQFF
cdr3_nt: TGTGCCAGCAGCCCCTGGACACTGAGCTCCTACAATGAGCAGTTCTTC

clone_size: .
j_call: TRBJ2-7
d_call: .
v_call: TRBV6-2/TRBV6-3
cdr3_length: 15
cdr3_aa: CASSLGGSATHEQYF
cdr3_nt: TGTGCCAGCAGTCTAGGGGGATCAGCTACCCACGAGCAGTACTTC

clone_size: .
j_call: TRBJ1-5
d_call: TRBD1
v_call: TRBV7-6
cdr3_length: 16
cdr3_aa: CASSPGQGSSNQPQHF
cdr3_nt: TGTGCCAGCAGTCCGGGACAGGGGAGTAGCAATCAGCCCCAGCATTTT